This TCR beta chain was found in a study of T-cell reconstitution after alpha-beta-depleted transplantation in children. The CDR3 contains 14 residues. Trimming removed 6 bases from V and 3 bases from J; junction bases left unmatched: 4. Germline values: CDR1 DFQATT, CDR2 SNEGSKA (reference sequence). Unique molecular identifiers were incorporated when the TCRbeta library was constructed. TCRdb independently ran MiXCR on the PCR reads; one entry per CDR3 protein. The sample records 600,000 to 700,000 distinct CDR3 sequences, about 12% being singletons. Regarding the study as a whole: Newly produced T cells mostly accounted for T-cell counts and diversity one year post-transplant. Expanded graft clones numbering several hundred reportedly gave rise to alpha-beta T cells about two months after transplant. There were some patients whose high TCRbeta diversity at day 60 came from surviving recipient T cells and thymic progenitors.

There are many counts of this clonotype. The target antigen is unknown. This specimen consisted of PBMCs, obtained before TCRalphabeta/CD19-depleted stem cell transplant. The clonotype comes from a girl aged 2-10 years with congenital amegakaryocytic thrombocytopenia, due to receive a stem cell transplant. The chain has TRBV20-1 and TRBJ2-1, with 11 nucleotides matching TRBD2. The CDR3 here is CSAPGLAVYNEQFF. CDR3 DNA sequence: TGCAGTGCCCCGGGACTAGCGGTCTACAATGAGCAGTTCTTC.